Listed below are T cell receptor beta chains from one sample, sequenced in a study of T cell responses to AZD1222 COVID-19 vaccine. Clones were read by immunoSEQ multiplex PCR, and TCRdb kept only the in-frame ones, dropping some. Among around 58,000 clones, roughly four fifths were seen once, and the ten largest hold roughly 10%. The sample consisted of peripheral blood, taken on day 0 of AZD1222 vaccination. The receptors originated from an adult in good health. Each CDR3 is given with its conserved first and last residue. The D gene is left open where the match is weak. Only part of the rows carry a size: once, few, many, or a class if the clone is expanded.

TRBJ2-3,TRBV9,NA,NA,TGTGCCAGCAGCGTAGGTCTGAGAGGTGGCACAGATACGCAGTATTTT,CASSVGLRGGTDTQYF
TRBJ1-6,TRBV5-6,TRBD1,NA,TGTGCCAGCAGCTCGACCGGGACAGGTACTAATTCACCCCTCCACTTT,CASSSTGTGTNSPLHF
TRBJ1-2,TRBV3-1/TRBV3-2,TRBD1,NA,TGTGCCAGCAGCCAAGAGGGACAGCTCTATGGCTACACCTTC,CASSQEGQLYGYTF
TRBJ2-1,TRBV6-1,NA,NA,TGTGCCAGCAGTGAAAATTTGGTCTTCGCGTTCTTC,CASSENLVFAFF
TRBJ2-5,TRBV5-4,NA,NA,TGTGCCAGCAGCTCCGGTTTAGGGGGCGGGAAAGAGACCCAGTACTTC,CASSSGLGGGKETQYF
TRBJ1-6,TRBV18,TRBD1,NA,TGTGCCAGCTCATCCCGGACAGGGGATAATTCACCCCTCCACTTT,CASSSRTGDNSPLHF
TRBJ1-4,TRBV5-1,TRBD1,NA,TGCGCCAGCAGCTCCGGGACAGGGGGATCGAAACTGTTTTTT,CASSSGTGGSKLFF
TRBJ2-3,TRBV30,NA,NA,TGTGCCTGGAGTGTAGTTCGGGACACCATCACCATTAGCACAGATACGCAGTATTTT,CAWSVVRDTITISTDTQYF
TRBJ2-1,TRBV27,TRBD2,NA,TGTGCCAGCAGCCCAGCGGGAGGTAGCTACAATGAGCAGTTCTTC,CASSPAGGSYNEQFF
TRBJ2-7,TRBV2,TRBD1,NA,TGTGCCAGCATTCAACAGGGGAACAACTACGAGCAGTACTTC,CASIQQGNNYEQYF
TRBJ1-5,TRBV21-1,NA,NA,TGTGCCAGCAGCAAATCTCGAGGTCGATCAGACGATCCCCAGCATTTT,CASSKSRGRSDDPQHF
TRBJ1-2,TRBV6-5,TRBD1,NA,TGTGCCAGCACGCGGACAGGGAATGGCTACACCTTC,CASTRTGNGYTF
TRBJ2-1,TRBV5-5,TRBD1,once,TGTGCCAGCAGCTTAACTACTACAGGGGGCGGGTGGTTCTTC,CASSLTTTGGGWFF
TRBJ1-1,TRBV28,NA,NA,TGTGCCAGCAAACTAGGGTTCAACACTGAAGCTTTCTTT,CASKLGFNTEAFF
TRBJ2-1,TRBV18,TRBD2,NA,TGTGCCAGCTCACCACTGGGGCGGGGGGATTACTACAATGAGCAGTTCTTC,CASSPLGRGDYYNEQFF
TRBJ2-2,TRBV19,TRBD2,few,TGTGCCAGTACCCAGACCCGGACTAGCGGGGCGAACACCGGGGAGCTGTTTTTT,CASTQTRTSGANTGELFF
TRBJ1-2,TRBV6-4,NA,NA,TGTGCCAGCAGTGACAACGCGGACTTCGGCACAGGGACGGATGGCTACACCTTC,CASSDNADFGTGTDGYTF
TRBJ1-1,TRBV5-4,NA,NA,TGTGCCAGCAGCTTTTACGGGGGGACTGAAGCTTTCTTT,CASSFYGGTEAFF
TRBJ1-5,TRBV21-1,NA,once,TGTGCCAGCAGCAAAAAAAGGGGCGGGCCCTTAAGACATTTT,CASSKKRGGPLRHF
TRBJ2-4,TRBV18,TRBD2,NA,TGTGCCAGCTCACCCGACGTCCCGGGACTAAGAAACATTCAGTACTTC,CASSPDVPGLRNIQYF
TRBJ2-7,TRBV6-8,NA,NA,TGTGCCAGCCTCCTCGGGACGGGGGTGTACGAGCAGTACTTC,CASLLGTGVYEQYF
TRBJ2-7,TRBV10-3,TRBD1,NA,TGTGCCATCAGTGATCCCACAGGGGGAAAAAACGAGCAGTACTTC,CAISDPTGGKNEQYF
TRBJ1-2,TRBV5-1,TRBD1,NA,TGCGCCAGCAGCTTGGTTGACAGGGGGCATGCGAATGGCTACACCTTC,CASSLVDRGHANGYTF
TRBJ1-5,TRBV28,NA,NA,TGTGCCAGCAGTTTGGGTGGGGGGCCTAATCAGCCCCAGCATTTT,CASSLGGGPNQPQHF
TRBJ1-3,TRBV6-5,NA,NA,TGTGCCAGCAGTCTTGTTGGGGGGAAAGGAAACACCATATATTTT,CASSLVGGKGNTIYF
TRBJ2-6,TRBV12-5,NA,NA,TGTGCTAGTGGTTTGTCTCGGGGGAAAGGGGCCAACGTCCTGACTTTC,CASGLSRGKGANVLTF
TRBJ1-1,TRBV28,NA,NA,TGTGCCAGCGACAGCCTAGGGGGAACTGAAGCTTTCTTT,CASDSLGGTEAFF
TRBJ2-1,TRBV5-8,NA,NA,TGTGCCAGCAGCTTCAGATCGAGAAACAATGAGCAGTTCTTC,CASSFRSRNNEQFF
TRBJ2-2,TRBV27,TRBD1,NA,TGTGCCAGCAGTTTATTAGGGGGCTGGGACACCGGGGAGCTGTTTTTT,CASSLLGGWDTGELFF
TRBJ2-3,TRBV7-6,TRBD1,NA,TGTGCCAGCAGCCCCCGACAGGGTGGATCGGATACGCAGTATTTT,CASSPRQGGSDTQYF
TRBJ2-7,TRBV7-2,NA,NA,TGTGCCAGCAGCTTAGGGGGGAGGGGGCCATACGAGCAGTACTTC,CASSLGGRGPYEQYF
TRBJ1-3,TRBV5-4,NA,NA,TGTGCCAGCAGCTTGGCGGGGACTGGAAACACCATATATTTT,CASSLAGTGNTIYF
TRBJ1-4,TRBV5-8,NA,NA,TGTGCCAGCAGCTCAGGACAGCTACCCGCAACTAATGAAAAACTGTTTTTT,CASSSGQLPATNEKLFF
TRBJ2-7,TRBV7-8,NA,NA,TGTGCCAGCAGCCCCAGGGACTACGAGCAGTACTTC,CASSPRDYEQYF
TRBJ2-2,TRBV9,NA,NA,TGTGCCAGCAGCGGCCTCCGGGAAACCAACGGTCACGGGGAGCTGTTTTTT,CASSGLRETNGHGELFF
TRBJ1-1,TRBV9,TRBD1,NA,TGTGCCAGCAGCGTAAGTCCCGGGACAGGGGCTTCGGGCACTGAAGCTTTCTTT,CASSVSPGTGASGTEAFF
TRBJ2-7,TRBV7-2,NA,few,TGTGCCAGCAGCTTAGCTAGGACTGAGTACGAGCAGTACTTC,CASSLARTEYEQYF
TRBJ2-3,TRBV3-1/TRBV3-2,NA,NA,TGTGCCAGCAGCCAAGACCTGGGATCATATACGCAGTATTTT,CASSQDLGSYTQYF
TRBJ2-5,TRBV7-8,TRBD1,NA,TGTGCCAGCAGCCCTAAAACAGGGGGCCTAGGAGAGACCCAGTACTTC,CASSPKTGGLGETQYF
TRBJ2-3,TRBV18,TRBD1,NA,TGTGCCAGCTCACCAGGGACAGGGGGAGATACGCAGTATTTT,CASSPGTGGDTQYF
TRBJ1-5,TRBV7-8,NA,once,TGTGCCAGCAGCGCCTTTACCGGGCAGCCCCAGCATTTT,CASSAFTGQPQHF
TRBJ1-1,TRBV19,NA,NA,TGTGCCAGTAGTAATCTTCGAGGAATCTCGCCTTTCTTT,CASSNLRGISPFF
TRBJ1-2,TRBV4-2,TRBD1,NA,TGTGCCAGCAGCCAAGACCAGACAGGGAGTGGCTACACCTTC,CASSQDQTGSGYTF
TRBJ1-3,TRBV5-1,NA,NA,TGCGCCAGCAGTGCACGGACCTCTGGAAACACCATATATTTT,CASSARTSGNTIYF
TRBJ2-2,TRBV27,NA,NA,TGTGCCAGCAGCTGGCGGTTGCAGGGGTCATCCGGGGAGCTGTTTTTT,CASSWRLQGSSGELFF
TRBJ1-2,TRBV28,TRBD1,NA,TGTGCCAGTTTAGAGGCGGGACAGGGGCGAGGCTACACCTTC,CASLEAGQGRGYTF
TRBJ1-4,TRBV24-1,NA,NA,TGTGCCACCAGTGCTGAGGGGCCAAATGAAAAACTGTTTTTT,CATSAEGPNEKLFF
TRBJ1-4,TRBV5-1,TRBD1,NA,TGCGCCAGCAGCGCCTATTCCGGGACAGGGGGTGAAAAACTGTTTTTT,CASSAYSGTGGEKLFF
TRBJ1-4,TRBV6-1,NA,few,TGTGCCAGCAGTGAACGGCAGGGGTCTGAAAAACTGTTTTTT,CASSERQGSEKLFF